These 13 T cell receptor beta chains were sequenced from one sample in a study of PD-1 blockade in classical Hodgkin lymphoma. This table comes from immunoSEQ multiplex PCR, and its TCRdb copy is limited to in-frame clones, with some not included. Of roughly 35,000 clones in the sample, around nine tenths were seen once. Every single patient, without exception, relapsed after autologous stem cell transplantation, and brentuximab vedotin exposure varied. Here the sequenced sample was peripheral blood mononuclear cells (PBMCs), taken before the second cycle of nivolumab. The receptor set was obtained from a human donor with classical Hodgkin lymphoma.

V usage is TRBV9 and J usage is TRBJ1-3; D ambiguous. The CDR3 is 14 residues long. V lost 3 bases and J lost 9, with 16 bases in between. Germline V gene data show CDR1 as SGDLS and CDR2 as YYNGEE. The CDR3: CASSAGSPEPTIYF. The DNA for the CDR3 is TGTGCCAGCAGCGCAGGATCACCGGAGCCCACCATATATTTT.

CDR3 coding DNA: TGTGCCAGCAGTCCGGGACCGACCTACAATGAGCAGTTCTTC. Protein sequence: CASSPGPTYNEQFF. V is TRBV28 and J is TRBJ2-1; D possibly uses TRBD1 or TRBD2 (5 bases each). Germline V CDR1 and CDR2: MDHEN, SYDVKM. Trimming removed 5 bases from V and 2 bases from J, with 10 bases in between. The CDR3 sequence is 14 residues long.

The CDR3 is CASSLGQGGTREQYF. The CDR3, as DNA: TGTGCCAGCAGCTTGGGACAGGGAGGAACGCGCGAGCAGTACTTC. This rearrangement joins TRBV11-2 to TRBJ2-7, with TRBD1 identical over 9 bases. Trimming took 3 bases from V and 6 from J; bases not matched to a gene: 9. The CDR3 runs 15 residues. Germline values: CDR1 SGHAT, CDR2 FQNNGV.

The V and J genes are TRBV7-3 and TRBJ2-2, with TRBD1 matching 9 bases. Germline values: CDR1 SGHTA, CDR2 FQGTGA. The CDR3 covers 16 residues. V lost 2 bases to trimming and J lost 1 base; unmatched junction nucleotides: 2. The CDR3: CASSLLGQGNTGELFF. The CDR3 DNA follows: TGTGCCAGCAGCTTATTGGGACAGGGGAACACCGGGGAGCTGTTTTTT.

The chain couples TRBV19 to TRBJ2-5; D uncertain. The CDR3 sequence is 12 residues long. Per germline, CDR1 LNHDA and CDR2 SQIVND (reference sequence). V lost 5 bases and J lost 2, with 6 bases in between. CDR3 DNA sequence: TGTGCCAGTAGTCGCCGACAAGAGACCCAGTACTTC. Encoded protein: CASSRRQETQYF.

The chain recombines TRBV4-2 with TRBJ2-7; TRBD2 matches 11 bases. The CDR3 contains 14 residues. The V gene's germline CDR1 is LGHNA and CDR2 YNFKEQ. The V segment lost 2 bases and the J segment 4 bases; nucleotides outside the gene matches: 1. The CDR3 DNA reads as TGTGCCAGCAGCCAACGGACTAGCGGGTACGAGCAGTACTTC. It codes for CASSQRTSGYEQYF.

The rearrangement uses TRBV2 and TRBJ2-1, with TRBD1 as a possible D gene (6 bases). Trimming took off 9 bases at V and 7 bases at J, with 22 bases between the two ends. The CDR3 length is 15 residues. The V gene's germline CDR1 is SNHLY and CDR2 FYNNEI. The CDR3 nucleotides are TGTGCCAGTAAACTCGGACAGACCCTAATAAATGAGCAGTTCTTC. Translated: CASKLGQTLINEQFF.

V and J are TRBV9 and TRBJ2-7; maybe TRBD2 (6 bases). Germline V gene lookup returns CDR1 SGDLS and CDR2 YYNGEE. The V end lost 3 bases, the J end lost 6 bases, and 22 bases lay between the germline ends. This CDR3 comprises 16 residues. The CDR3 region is CASSASSGVGLFEQYF. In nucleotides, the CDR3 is TGTGCCAGCAGCGCCTCCTCGGGAGTCGGTTTATTCGAGCAGTACTTC.

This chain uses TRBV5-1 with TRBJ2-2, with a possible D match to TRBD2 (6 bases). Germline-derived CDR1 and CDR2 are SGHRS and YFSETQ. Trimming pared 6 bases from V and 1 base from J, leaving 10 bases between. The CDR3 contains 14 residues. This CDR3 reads CASTGVRNTGELFF. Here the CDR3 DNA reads TGCGCCAGCACGGGGGTGAGGAACACCGGGGAGCTGTTTTTT.

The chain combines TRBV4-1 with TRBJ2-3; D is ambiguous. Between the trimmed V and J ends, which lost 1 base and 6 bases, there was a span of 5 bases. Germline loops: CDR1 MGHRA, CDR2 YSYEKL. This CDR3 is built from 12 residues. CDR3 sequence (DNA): TGCGCCAGCAGCCAAGTGCCGGATACGCAGTATTTT. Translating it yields CASSQVPDTQYF.

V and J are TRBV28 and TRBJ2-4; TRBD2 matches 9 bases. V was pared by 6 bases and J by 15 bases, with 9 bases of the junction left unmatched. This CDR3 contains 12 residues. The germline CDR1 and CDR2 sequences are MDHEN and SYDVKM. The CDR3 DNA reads TGTGCCAGCAGGAAATTGGGACTAGCCTTGTACTTC. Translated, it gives CASRKLGLALYF.

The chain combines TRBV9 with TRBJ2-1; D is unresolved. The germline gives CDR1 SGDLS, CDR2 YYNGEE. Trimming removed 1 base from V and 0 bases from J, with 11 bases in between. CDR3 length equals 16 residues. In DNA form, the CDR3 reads TGTGCCAGCAGCGTAATTGGTGGGATCTCCTACAATGAGCAGTTCTTC. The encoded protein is CASSVIGGISYNEQFF. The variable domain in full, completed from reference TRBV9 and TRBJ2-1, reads DSGVTQTPKHLITATGQRVTLRCSPRSGDLSVYWYQQSLDQGLQFLIQYYNGEERAKGNILERFSAQQFPDLHSELNLSSLELGDSALYFCASSVIGGISYNEQFFGPGTRLTVL.

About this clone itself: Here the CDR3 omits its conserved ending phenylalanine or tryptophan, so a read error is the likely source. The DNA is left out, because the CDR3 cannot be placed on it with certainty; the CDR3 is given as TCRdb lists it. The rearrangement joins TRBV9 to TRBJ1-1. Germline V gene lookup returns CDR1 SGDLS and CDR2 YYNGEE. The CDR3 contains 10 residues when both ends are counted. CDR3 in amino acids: CASSVDRRPL.